This T cell receptor beta chain was found in a study of blood T cell repertoires in COVID-19. Study summary: The study drew acute and convalescent COVID-19 samples from the United States, Italy and Spain. The cDNA or gDNA used as material had been derived from T cells, B-cell-depleted T cells, or PBMCs.

The CDR3 covers 15 residues. V shed 2 bases and J shed 0 bases, with 11 bases lying between them. CDR1 is SGHTA, CDR2 FQGNSA, per germline. Per the original data handling: By means of reference gene primer amplification, nucleated cell counts were estimated. Sequencing was performed with immunoSEQ multiplex PCR; in TCRdb, only in-frame clones are kept and a portion is missing. That table gives V, J and clone size, and the DNA gave D and trimming. The sample has around 190,000 clones, roughly 91% seen once. V and J are TRBV7-2 and TRBJ2-7; D is uncertain. The material sequenced was peripheral blood. The sequence derives from a human donor in a cohort sampled during active COVID-19. The CDR3 nucleotides are TGTGCCAGCAGCTTATCGGTCCAACTCTCCTACGAGCAGTACTTC. Encoded protein: CASSLSVQLSYEQYF.